This TCR beta chain appears in the sequencing data of a study of T cell responses to AZD1222 COVID-19 vaccine. Study-level background: Pooled samples include second doses given at about 4 or 12 weeks.

Study-level points and caveats: Baseline antibody screening turned up just six seropositive AZD1222 recipients.

Per germline, CDR1 KGHDR and CDR2 SFDVKD. The germline V and J ends were trimmed by 1 base and 7 bases, with 6 bases remaining between them. This CDR3 is 13 amino acids long. This clone has just a few counts. As yet, its antigen is unknown. The repertoire was sequenced with immunoSEQ multiplex PCR; TCRdb's copy has only in-frame clones and lacks some. The sample has 70,000 to 95,000 clones, around 82% seen once. The source is an adult in good health. The sample was peripheral blood, taken on day 0 of AZD1222 vaccination. This sequence joins TRBV24-1 and TRBJ2-2; TRBD1 is a possible D gene (5 bases). In DNA, the CDR3 is TGTGCCACCAGTGATTTAAGGGGCGGGGAGCTGTTTTTT. This codes for CATSDLRGGELFF.